The T cell receptor (beta chain) under discussion was sequenced for a study of monozygotic twins with inflammatory bowel disease. Germline assignment: CDR1 SQVTM and CDR2 ANQGSEA. The CDR3 is made up of 11 amino acids. TCRdb re-called the 5' RACE reads and catalogs CDR3 proteins one per entry, DNA excluded. The sample has approximately 330,000 distinct CDR3 sequences. V gene TRBV29-1 combines with J gene TRBJ2-5. The specimen sequenced was blood. The TCR sequence derives from a human donor with ulcerative colitis or Crohn's disease, or a healthy co-twin of an affected twin (not recorded which). The CDR3 loop reads CSVAPRETQYF.